This T cell receptor beta chain was obtained from a study of Tregs in tolerant kidney transplant recipients. Study-level results: Antigen-driven expansion was suggested because donor-specific Tregs expanded more than all Tregs in tolerant patients.

Clones were sequenced by immunoSEQ multiplex PCR, and TCRdb holds only the in-frame ones, with some missing. The data contain 60,000 to 95,000 clones, roughly 98% of them seen just once; the ten biggest clones take up approximately 0.56%. About this clone itself: Its cognate antigen is unknown.

Germline-derived CDR1 and CDR2 are SNHLY and FYNNEI. This CDR3 has 15 residues. V shed 6 bases and J 4 bases; nucleotides not matched to a gene: 9. The TCR originated in a human donor who received a combined kidney and bone marrow transplant. The chain has TRBV2 and TRBJ2-7, with 10 bases lining up with TRBD2. The sample in question was CD4+ T cells from blood, obtained before the transplant. The CDR3 nucleotides are TGTGCCAGCAGGTTACTAGCGGGACACATTTACGAGCAGTACTTC. It is translated as CASRLLAGHIYEQYF.